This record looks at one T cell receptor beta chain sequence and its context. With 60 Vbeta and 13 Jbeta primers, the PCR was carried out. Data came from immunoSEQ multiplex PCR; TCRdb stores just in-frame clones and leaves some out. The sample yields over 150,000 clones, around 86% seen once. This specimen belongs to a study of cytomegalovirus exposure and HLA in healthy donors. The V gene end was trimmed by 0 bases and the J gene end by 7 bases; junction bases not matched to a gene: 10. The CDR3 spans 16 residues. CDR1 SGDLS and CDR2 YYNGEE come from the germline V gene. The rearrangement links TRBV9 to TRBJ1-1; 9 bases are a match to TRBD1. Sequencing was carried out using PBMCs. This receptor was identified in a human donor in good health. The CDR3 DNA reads TGTGCCAGCAGCGTAGGACAGGGGGTTGGCAAGGGTGAAGCTTTCTTT. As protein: CASSVGQGVGKGEAFF.